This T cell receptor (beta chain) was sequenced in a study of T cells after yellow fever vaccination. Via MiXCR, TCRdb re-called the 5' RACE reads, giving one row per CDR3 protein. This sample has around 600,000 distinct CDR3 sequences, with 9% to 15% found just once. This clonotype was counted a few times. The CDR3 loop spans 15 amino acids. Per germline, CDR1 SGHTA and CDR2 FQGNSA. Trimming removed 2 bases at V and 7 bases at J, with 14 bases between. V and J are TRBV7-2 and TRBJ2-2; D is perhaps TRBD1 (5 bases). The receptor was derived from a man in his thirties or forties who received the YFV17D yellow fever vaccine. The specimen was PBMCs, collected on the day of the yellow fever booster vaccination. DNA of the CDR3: TGTGCCAGCAGCTTACCCCCCTCCCAGGGCGGGGAGCTGTTTTTT. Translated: CASSLPPSQGGELFF.